This TCR beta chain derives from a study of cytomegalovirus exposure and HLA in healthy donors. The study sampled nominally healthy donors, though unrecorded immune exposures were likely. This CDR3 is 17 amino acids long. The V end was cut by 0 bases, the J end by 1 base, with 15 bases between. Germline CDR1 reads SEHNR; CDR2 reads FQNEAQ (reference sequence). For this clone: As yet, its antigen is unknown.

Researchers ran the PCR with 60 Vbeta and 13 Jbeta primers. The protocol was immunoSEQ multiplex PCR, while the TCRdb copy is restricted to in-frame clones and leaves out a portion. This sample has 150,000 to 200,000 clones, with roughly 80% found just once. General study findings and limits: Researchers reported in a later analysis that a missense DCLRE1C variant was tied to TCR beta V- and J-gene trimming. Across HLA loci, a later analysis found differing TCR association rates, with DRB1 most and HLA-C fewest.

The genes are TRBV7-9 and TRBJ1-1, with no clear D. This TCR was recovered from a man aged 45-65 years in good health and CMV-seropositive. Source material: PBMCs. The DNA for the CDR3 is TGTGCCAGCAGCTTAGCGCCCTCCACCCTAACGAACACTGAAGCTTTCTTT. Its protein is CASSLAPSTLTNTEAFF.